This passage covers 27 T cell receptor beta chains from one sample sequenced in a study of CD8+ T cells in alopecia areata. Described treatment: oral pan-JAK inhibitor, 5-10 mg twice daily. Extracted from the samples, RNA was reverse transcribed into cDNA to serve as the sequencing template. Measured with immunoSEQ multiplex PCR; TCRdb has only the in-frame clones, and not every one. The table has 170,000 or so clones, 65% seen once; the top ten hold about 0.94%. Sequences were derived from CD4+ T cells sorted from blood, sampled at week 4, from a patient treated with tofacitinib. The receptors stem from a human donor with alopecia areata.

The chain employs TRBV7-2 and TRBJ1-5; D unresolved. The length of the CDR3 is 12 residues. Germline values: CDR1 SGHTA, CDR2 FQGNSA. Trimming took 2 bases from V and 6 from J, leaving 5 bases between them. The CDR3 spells CASSLQSQPQHF. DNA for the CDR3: TGTGCCAGCAGCTTACAGAGTCAGCCCCAGCATTTT.

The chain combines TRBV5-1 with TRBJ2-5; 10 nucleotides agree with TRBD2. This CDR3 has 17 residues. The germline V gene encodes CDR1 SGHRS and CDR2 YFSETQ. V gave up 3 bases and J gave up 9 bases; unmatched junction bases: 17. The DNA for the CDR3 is TGCGCCAGCAGCTCCCCCCCGGGACTAGCGAGGGAGGGGGCCCAGTACTTC. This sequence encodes CASSSPPGLAREGAQYF.

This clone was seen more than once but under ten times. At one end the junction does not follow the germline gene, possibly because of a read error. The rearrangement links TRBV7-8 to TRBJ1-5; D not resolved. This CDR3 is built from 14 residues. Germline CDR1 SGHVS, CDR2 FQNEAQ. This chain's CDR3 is CASSLAPNPLVLSF. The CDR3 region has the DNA TGTGCCAGCAGCTTAGCGCCGAATCCCCTAGTTCTCTCTTTT.

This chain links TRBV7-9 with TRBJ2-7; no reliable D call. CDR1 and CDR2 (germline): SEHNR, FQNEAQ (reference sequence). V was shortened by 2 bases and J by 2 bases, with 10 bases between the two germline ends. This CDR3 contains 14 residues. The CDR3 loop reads CASSLSRSTYEQYF. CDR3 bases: TGTGCCAGCAGCTTAAGCAGGTCGACCTACGAGCAGTACTTC.

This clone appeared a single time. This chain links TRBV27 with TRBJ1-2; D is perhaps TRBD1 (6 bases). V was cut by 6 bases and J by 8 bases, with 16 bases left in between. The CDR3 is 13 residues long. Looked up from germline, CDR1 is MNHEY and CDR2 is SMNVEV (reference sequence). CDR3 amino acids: CASRAGGGSGYTF. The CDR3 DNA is TGTGCCAGCAGGGCGGGGGGCGGTTCGGGCTACACCTTC.

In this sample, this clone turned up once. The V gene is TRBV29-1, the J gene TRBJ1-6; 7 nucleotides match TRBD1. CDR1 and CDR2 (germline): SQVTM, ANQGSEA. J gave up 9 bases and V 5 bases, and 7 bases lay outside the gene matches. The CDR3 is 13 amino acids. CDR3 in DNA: TGCAGCGTTATGACAGGGAGGTCTTCACCCCTCCACTTT. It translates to CSVMTGRSSPLHF.

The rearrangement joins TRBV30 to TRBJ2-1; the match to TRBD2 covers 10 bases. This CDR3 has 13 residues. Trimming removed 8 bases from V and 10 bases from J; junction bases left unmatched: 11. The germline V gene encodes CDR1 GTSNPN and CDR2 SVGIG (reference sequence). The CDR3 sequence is CAGGSGGALEQFF. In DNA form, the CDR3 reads TGTGCCGGAGGCAGCGGGGGGGCCCTGGAGCAGTTCTTC.

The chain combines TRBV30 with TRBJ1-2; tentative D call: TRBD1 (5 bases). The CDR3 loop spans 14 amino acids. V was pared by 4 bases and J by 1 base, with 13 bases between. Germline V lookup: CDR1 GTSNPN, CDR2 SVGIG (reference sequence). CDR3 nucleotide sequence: TGTGCCTGGAACGAACCGGGGGTTAACTATGGCTACACCTTC. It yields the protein CAWNEPGVNYGYTF.

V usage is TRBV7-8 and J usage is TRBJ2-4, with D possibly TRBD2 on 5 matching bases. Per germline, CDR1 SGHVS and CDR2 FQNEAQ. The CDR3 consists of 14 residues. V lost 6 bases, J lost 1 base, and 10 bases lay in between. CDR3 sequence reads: CASSNSAAKNIQYF. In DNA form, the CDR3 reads TGTGCCAGCAGTAATAGCGCTGCCAAAAACATTCAGTACTTC.

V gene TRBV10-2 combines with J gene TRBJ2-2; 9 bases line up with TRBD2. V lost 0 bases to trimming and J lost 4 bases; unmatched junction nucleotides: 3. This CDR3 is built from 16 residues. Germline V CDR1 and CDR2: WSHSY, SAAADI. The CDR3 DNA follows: TGCGCCAGCAGTGAGTCCTTGACTAGCGGCACCGGGGAGCTGTTTTTT. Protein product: CASSESLTSGTGELFF.

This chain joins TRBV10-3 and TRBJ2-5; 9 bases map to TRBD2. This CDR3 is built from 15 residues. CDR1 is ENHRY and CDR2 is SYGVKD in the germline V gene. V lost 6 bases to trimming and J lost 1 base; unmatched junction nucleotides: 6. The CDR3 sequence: CAISDGRGGQETQYF. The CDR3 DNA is TGTGCCATCAGCGATGGGCGGGGGGGCCAAGAGACCCAGTACTTC.

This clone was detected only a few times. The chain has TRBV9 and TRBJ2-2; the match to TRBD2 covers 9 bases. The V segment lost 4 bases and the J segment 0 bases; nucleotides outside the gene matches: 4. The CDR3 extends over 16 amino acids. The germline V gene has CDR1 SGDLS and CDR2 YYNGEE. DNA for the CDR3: TGTGCCAGCAGCCTAGCGGGGAAAACGAACACCGGGGAGCTGTTTTTT. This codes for CASSLAGKTNTGELFF.

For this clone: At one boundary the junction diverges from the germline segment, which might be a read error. The CDR3 coding sequence is TGTGCCTGGAGTGTTGGAGAGACCCAGCACTTC. This translates into CAWSVGETQHF. The chain couples TRBV30 to TRBJ2-5, with D hard to call. The CDR3 contains 11 residues. Germline V gene sequence: CDR1 GTSNPN, CDR2 SVGIG (reference sequence).

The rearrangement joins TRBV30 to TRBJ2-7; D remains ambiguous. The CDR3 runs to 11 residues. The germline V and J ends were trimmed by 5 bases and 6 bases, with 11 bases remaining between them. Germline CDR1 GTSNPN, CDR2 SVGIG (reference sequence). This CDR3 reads CAWANLIEQYF. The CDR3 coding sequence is TGTGCCTGGGCCAACTTGATCGAGCAGTACTTC. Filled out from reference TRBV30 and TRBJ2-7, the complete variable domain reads SQTIHQWPATLVQPVGSPLSLECTVEGTSNPNLYWYRQAAGRGLQLLFYSVGIGQISSEVPQNLSASRPQDRQFILSSKKLLLSDSGFYLCAWANLIEQYFGPGTRLTVT.

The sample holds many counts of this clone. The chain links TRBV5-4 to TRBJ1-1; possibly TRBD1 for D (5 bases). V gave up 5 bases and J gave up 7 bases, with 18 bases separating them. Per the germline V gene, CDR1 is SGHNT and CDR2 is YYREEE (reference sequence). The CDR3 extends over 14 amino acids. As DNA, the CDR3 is TGTGCCAGCAGAACGGGAGGAAGGGACGGTGAAGCTTTCTTT. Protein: CASRTGGRDGEAFF.

CDR3 sequence reads: CSVRGQGYGYTF. CDR3 bases: TGCAGCGTTCGGGGACAGGGCTATGGCTACACCTTC. V gene TRBV29-1 combines with J gene TRBJ1-2; 9 bases map to TRBD1. The germline CDR1 and CDR2 sequences are SQVTM and ANQGSEA. Unmatched junction bases numbered 2, after V lost 5 bases and J lost 4 bases. CDR3 length equals 12 residues.

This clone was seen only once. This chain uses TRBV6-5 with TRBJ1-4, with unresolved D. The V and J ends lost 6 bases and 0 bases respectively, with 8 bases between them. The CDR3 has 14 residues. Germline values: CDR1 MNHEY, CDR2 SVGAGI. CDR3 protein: CASRETTTNEKLFF. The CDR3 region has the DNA TGTGCCAGCAGGGAAACAACAACTAATGAAAAACTGTTTTTT.

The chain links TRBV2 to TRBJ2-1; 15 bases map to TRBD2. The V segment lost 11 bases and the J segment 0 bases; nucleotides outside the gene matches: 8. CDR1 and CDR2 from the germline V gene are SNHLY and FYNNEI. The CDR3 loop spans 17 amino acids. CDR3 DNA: TGTGCCGGCCAGGGACTAGCGGGGGGCAGCTCCTACAATGAGCAGTTCTTC. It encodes CAGQGLAGGSSYNEQFF.

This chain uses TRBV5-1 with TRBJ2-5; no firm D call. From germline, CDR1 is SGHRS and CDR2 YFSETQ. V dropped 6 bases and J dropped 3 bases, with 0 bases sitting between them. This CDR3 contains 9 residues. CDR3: CASKETQYF. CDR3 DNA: TGCGCCAGCAAAGAGACCCAGTACTTC.

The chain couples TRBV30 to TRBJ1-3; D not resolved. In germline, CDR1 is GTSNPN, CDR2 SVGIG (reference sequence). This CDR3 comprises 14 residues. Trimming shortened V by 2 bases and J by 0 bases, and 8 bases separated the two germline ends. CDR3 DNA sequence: TGTGCCTGGAGTTCAGAGAGCTCTGGAAACACCATATATTTT. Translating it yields CAWSSESSGNTIYF.

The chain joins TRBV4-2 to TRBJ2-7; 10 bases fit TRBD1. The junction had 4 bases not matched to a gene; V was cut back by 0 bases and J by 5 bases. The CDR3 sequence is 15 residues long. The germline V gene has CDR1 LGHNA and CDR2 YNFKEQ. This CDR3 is CASSQEGTGVNEQYF. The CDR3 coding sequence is TGTGCCAGCAGCCAAGAAGGGACAGGGGTCAACGAGCAGTACTTC.

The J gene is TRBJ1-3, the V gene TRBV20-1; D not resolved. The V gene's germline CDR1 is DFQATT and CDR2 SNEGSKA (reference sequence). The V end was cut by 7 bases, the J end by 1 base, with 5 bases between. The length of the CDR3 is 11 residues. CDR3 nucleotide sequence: TGCAGTGTTCTGTCTGGAAACACCATATATTTT. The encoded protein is CSVLSGNTIYF.

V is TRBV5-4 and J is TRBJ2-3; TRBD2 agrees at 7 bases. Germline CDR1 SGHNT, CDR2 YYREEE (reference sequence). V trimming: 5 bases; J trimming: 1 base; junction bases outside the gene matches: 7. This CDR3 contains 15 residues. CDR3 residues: CASRPRGVGTDTQYF. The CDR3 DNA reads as TGTGCCAGCAGACCCCGGGGGGTTGGCACAGATACGCAGTATTTT.

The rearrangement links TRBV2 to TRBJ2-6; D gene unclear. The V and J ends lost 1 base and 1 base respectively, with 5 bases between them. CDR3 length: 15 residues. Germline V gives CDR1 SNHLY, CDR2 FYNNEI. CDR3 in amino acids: CASSEEQSGANVLTF. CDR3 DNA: TGTGCCAGCAGTGAAGAGCAGTCTGGGGCCAACGTCCTGACTTTC.

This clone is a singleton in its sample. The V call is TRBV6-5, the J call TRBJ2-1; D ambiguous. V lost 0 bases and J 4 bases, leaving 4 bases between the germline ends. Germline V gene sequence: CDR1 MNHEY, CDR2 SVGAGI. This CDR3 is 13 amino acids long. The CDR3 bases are TGTGCCAGCAGTTACTCCAGTTACAATGAGCAGTTCTTC. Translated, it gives CASSYSSYNEQFF.

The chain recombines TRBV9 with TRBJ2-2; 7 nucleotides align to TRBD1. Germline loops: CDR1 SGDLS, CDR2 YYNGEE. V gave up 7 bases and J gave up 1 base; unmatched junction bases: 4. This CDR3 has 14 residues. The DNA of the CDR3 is TGTGCCAGCCAGGGGACAGTGAACACCGGGGAGCTGTTTTTT. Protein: CASQGTVNTGELFF.

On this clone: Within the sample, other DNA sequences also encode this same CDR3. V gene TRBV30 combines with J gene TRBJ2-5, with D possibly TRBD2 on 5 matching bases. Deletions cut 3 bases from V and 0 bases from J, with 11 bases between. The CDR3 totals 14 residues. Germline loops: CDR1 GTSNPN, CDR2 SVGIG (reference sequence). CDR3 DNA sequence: TGTGCCTGGAGCGGAGGCGGAAACCAAGAGACCCAGTACTTC. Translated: CAWSGGGNQETQYF.